Sequencing of this TCR beta chain was carried out in a study of blood T cell repertoires in COVID-19. Study at large: Sample material is recorded as cDNA or gDNA derived from T cells, B-cell-depleted T cells, or PBMCs.

There are 13 residues in the CDR3. The germline gives CDR1 SQVTM, CDR2 ANQGSEA. The V end was cut by 7 bases, the J end by 1 base, with 13 bases between. Enrollees, about 18 to 95 years old, lived in roughly 24 US areas. Clinical history reported by participants formed the basis on which cohorts were assigned. Authors' processing steps: How many nucleated cells were present was estimated from reference gene primer amplification. The table came from immunoSEQ multiplex PCR; TCRdb's copy has only in-frame clones and leaves some out. D and trimming were read from the DNA, whereas the V and J calls and clone size are those reported in that table. The sample holds under 200,000 clones; about 85% are singletons and the top ten take approximately 5.6%.

The chain carries TRBV29-1 and TRBJ1-1; TRBD1 is a possible D gene (6 bases). Sequenced sample: PBMCs or T cells enriched from blood (not recorded which). The TCR comes from a woman between 35 and 50 years old with acute COVID-19. In DNA form, the CDR3 reads TGCAGCGCCGGAACAGGGACGAACACTGAAGCTTTCTTT. Translated, it gives CSAGTGTNTEAFF.